Included here is one T cell receptor (beta chain) sequence, with context. What this receptor recognizes is not known. No clone much larger than this one lies a single base away; base qualities are absent. Trimming leaves V shorter by 5 bases and J shorter by 4 bases, with the junction holding 13 bases beyond the gene matches. The CDR3 holds 15 amino acids from the cysteine to the phenylalanine. Left in the record is the CDR3 DNA by itself, 45 bases read in frame from the first base. Per the germline V gene, SQVTM is the CDR1 and ANQGSEA is the CDR2. Libraries were built with the immunoSEQ multiplex PCR assay. As stored in TCRdb, this immuneACCESS dataset retains in-frame rearrangements with V and J assigned. A fraction of the clones does not appear; measured against another copy, unresolved V genes explain less than half of the discrepancy, and the remainder lacks a known reason. A total of roughly 79,000 clones appear in this sample, over 90% of them only once. 0.3% to 0.45% of the sample is held by the ten biggest clonotypes.

This sample is part of a study of technical replicates of blood from a few donors (dated by TCRdb to about 2017). The V and J segments used are TRBV29-1 and TRBJ2-5; 7 nucleotides in the junction match TRBD2. The sample taken for sequencing was T cells isolated from PBMCs. The origin of this receptor is a human donor in good health. The bases are TGCAGCGTTCTCCCTGGGGAGGGATCCGGAGAGACCCAGTACTTC. Translation gives CSVLPGEGSGETQYF.